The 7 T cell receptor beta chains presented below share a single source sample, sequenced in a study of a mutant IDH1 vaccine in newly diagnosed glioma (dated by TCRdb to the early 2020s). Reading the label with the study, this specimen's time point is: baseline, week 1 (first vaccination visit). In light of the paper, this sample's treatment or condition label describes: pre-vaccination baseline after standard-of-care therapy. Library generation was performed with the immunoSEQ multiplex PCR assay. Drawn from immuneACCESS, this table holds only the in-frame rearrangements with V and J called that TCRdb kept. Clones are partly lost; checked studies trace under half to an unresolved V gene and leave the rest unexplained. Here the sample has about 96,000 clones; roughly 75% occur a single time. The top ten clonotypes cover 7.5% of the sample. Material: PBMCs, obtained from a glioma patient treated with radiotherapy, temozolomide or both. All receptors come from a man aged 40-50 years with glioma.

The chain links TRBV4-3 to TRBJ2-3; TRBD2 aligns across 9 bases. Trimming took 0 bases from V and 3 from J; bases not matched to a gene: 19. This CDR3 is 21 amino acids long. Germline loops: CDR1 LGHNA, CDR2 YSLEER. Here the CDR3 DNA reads TGCGCCAGCAGCCAAGATAGGCCCGTGGGAAATAGCGGGAGAGGTACAGATACGCAGTATTTT. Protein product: CASSQDRPVGNSGRGTDTQYF.

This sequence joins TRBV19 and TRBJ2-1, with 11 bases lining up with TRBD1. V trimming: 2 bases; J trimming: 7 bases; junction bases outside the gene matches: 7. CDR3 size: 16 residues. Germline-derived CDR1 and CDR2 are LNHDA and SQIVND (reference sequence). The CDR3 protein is CASSIQGQGVRNEQFF. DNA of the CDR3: TGTGCCAGTAGTATACAGGGACAGGGGGTTAGGAATGAGCAGTTCTTC.

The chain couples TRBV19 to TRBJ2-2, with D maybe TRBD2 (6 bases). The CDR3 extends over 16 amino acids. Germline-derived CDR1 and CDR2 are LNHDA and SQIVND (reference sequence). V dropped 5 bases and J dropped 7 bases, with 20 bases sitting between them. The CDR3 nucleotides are TGTGCCAGTAGTCCACTACTAGCATTGCTGCGCGGGGAGCTGTTTTTT. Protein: CASSPLLALLRGELFF.

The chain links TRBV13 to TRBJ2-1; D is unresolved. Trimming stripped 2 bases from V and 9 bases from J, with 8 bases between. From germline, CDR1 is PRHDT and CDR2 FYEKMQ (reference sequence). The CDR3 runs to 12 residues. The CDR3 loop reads CASSLLDGEQFF. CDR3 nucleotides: TGTGCCAGCAGCTTACTAGACGGTGAGCAGTTCTTC.

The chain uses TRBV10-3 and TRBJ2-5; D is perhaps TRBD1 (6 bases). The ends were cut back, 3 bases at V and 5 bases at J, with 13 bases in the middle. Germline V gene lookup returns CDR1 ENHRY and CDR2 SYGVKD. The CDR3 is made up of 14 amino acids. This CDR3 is CAISDWGPGETQYF. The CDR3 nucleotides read TGTGCCATCAGTGACTGGGGGCCGGGGGAGACCCAGTACTTC.

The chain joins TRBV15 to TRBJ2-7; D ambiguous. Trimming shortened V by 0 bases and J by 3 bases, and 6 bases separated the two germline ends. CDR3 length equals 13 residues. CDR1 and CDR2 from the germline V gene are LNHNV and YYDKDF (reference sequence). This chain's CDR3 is CATSREINYEQYF. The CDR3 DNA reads TGTGCCACCAGCAGAGAGATCAACTACGAGCAGTACTTC.

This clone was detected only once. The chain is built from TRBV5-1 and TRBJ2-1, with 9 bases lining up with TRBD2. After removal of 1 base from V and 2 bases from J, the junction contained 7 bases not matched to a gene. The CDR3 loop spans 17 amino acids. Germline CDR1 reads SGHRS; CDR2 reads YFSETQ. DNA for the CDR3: TGCGCCAGCAGCTTGCGACTAGCGGCTAATCCCTACAATGAGCAGTTCTTC. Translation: CASSLRLAANPYNEQFF.